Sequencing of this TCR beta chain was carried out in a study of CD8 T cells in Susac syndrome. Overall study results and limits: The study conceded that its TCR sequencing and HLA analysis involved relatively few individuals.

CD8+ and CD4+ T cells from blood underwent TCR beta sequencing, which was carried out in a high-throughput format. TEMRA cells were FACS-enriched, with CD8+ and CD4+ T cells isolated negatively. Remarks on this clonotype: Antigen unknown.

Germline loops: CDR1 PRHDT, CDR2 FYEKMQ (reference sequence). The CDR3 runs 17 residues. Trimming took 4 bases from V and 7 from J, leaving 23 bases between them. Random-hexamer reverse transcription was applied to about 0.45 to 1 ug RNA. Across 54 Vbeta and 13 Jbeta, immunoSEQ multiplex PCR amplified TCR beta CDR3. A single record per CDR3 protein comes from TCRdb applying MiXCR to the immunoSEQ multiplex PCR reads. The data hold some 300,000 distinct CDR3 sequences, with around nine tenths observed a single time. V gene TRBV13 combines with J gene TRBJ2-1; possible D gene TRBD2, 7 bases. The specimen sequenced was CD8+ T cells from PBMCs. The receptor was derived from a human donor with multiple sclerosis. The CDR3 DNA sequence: TGTGCCAGCAGCTCCCGGATCCGGGACAAGGGGGGGAATGAGCAGTTCTTC. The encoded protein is CASSSRIRDKGGNEQFF.